This is a list of T cell receptor beta chains from one sample in a study of long-term antiretroviral therapy in people with HIV. Repertoires were generated with immunoSEQ multiplex PCR, while TCRdb's copy carries only in-frame clones and drops some. The sample shows about 39,000 clones, about 85% of them seen only once. This specimen was unsorted PBMCs, taken 3.1 years after starting antiretroviral therapy. The receptors were gathered from a woman aged 45-59 years with HIV. Both conserved end residues are part of each CDR3.

CDR3 protein: CASSLGGYEQYF
J gene: TRBJ2-7
V gene: TRBV5-1

CDR3 protein: CASSSFPGLAAGANVLTF
J gene: TRBJ2-6
V gene: TRBV11-2

CDR3 protein: CSANRANTEAFF
J gene: TRBJ1-1
V gene: TRBV29-1

CDR3 protein: CSVAGGRGNTEAFF
J gene: TRBJ1-1
V gene: TRBV29-1

CDR3 protein: CASSFIGTDGGYTF
J gene: TRBJ1-2
V gene: TRBV5-4

CDR3 protein: CASSFAGSKTGELFF
J gene: TRBJ2-2
V gene: TRBV5-5

CDR3 protein: CASSWGQGNTGELFF
J gene: TRBJ2-2
V gene: TRBV6-5

CDR3 protein: CASSPLTGAQETQYF
J gene: TRBJ2-5
V gene: TRBV5-8

CDR3 protein: CASSLWGGNSGANVLTF
J gene: TRBJ2-6
V gene: TRBV27

CDR3 protein: CASSIEWADSPLHF
J gene: TRBJ1-6
V gene: TRBV19

CDR3 protein: CASSLLNEQYF
J gene: TRBJ2-7
V gene: TRBV5-8

CDR3 protein: CASRGRNEKLFF
J gene: TRBJ1-4
V gene: TRBV2

CDR3 protein: CASSLREGVNTEAFF
J gene: TRBJ1-1
V gene: TRBV5-1

CDR3 protein: CASSEILHTQYF
J gene: TRBJ2-3
V gene: TRBV25-1

CDR3 protein: CASSVREAVGTEAFF
J gene: TRBJ1-1
V gene: TRBV4-2

CDR3 protein: CSVGVGSRAKNIQYF
J gene: TRBJ2-4
V gene: TRBV29-1

CDR3 protein: CASSVGAVQETQYF
J gene: TRBJ2-5
V gene: TRBV9

CDR3 protein: CASSFVGQISSYEQYF
J gene: TRBJ2-7
V gene: TRBV21-1

CDR3 protein: CASSRTLNTEAFF
J gene: TRBJ1-1
V gene: TRBV27

CDR3 protein: CAIPRGRKLYEQYF
J gene: TRBJ2-7
V gene: TRBV5-3

CDR3 protein: CASSSTSYGYTF
J gene: TRBJ1-2
V gene: TRBV7-8

CDR3 protein: CASSQDDINTEAFF
J gene: TRBJ1-1
V gene: TRBV4-3

CDR3 protein: CASSIVWNTEAFF
J gene: TRBJ1-1
V gene: TRBV19

CDR3 protein: CASSLAEQGVASPLHF
J gene: TRBJ1-6
V gene: TRBV5-1

CDR3 protein: CSVGQSGETQYF
J gene: TRBJ2-5
V gene: TRBV29-1

CDR3 protein: CASSLGGDRGRRETQYF
J gene: TRBJ2-5
V gene: TRBV5-4

CDR3 protein: CASSPVVTNYGYTF
J gene: TRBJ1-2
V gene: TRBV7-2

CDR3 protein: CSVEDSGANVLTF
J gene: TRBJ2-6
V gene: TRBV29-1

CDR3 protein: CASNTRGANSPLHF
J gene: TRBJ1-6
V gene: TRBV5-6

CDR3 protein: CASSQVGAELYNEQFF
J gene: TRBJ2-1
V gene: TRBV4-3

CDR3 protein: CASSMNIREHAFF
J gene: TRBJ1-1
V gene: TRBV19

CDR3 protein: CASSVPRTGAPHF
J gene: TRBJ1-5
V gene: TRBV6-1

CDR3 protein: CASSFGVRNLAKLFF
J gene: TRBJ1-4
V gene: TRBV7-9

CDR3 protein: CASSRPRVEQYF
J gene: TRBJ2-7
V gene: TRBV28

CDR3 protein: CASSFGTGEDGDTQYF
J gene: TRBJ2-3
V gene: TRBV5-1

CDR3 protein: CASSPLTSGGPYEQYF
J gene: TRBJ2-7
V gene: TRBV4-2

CDR3 protein: CASSLEVVPTYEQYF
J gene: TRBJ2-7
V gene: TRBV7-2